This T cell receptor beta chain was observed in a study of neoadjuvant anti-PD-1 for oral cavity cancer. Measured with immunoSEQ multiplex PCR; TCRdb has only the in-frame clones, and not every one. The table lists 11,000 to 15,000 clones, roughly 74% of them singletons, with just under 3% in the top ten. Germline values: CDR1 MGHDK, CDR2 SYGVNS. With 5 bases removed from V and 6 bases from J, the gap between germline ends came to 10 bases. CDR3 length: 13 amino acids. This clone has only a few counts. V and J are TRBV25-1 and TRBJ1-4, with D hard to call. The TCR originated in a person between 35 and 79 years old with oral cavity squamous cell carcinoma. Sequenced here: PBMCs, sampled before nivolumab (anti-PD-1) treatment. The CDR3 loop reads CASSREMDEKLFF. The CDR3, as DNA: TGTGCCAGCAGTAGGGAGATGGATGAAAAACTGTTTTTT.